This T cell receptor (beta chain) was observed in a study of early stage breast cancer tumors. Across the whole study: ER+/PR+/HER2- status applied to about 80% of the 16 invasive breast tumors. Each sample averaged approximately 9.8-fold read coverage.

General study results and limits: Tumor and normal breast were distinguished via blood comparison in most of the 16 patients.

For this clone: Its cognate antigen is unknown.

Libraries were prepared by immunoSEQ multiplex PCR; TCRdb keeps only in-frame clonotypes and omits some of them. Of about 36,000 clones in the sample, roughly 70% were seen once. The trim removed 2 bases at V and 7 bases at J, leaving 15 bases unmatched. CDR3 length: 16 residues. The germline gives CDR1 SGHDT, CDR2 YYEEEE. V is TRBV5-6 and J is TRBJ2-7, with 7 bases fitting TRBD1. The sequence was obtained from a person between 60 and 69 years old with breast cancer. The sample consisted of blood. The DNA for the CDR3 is TGTGCCAGCAGCTTACGAACAGGGGCTCAAGGAACAGAGCAGTACTTC. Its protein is CASSLRTGAQGTEQYF.